The subject of this entry is one T cell receptor (beta chain). Many counts were recorded for this clonotype. What antigen it recognizes has not been identified. No per-base quality is available; no much larger clone lies one base away. This record comes from a study of blood T cells in healthy people across ages (dated by TCRdb to between 2014 and 2017). Looking at the study overall: In model experiments, template switching captured roughly one uniquely barcoded TCR beta cDNA molecule for every two T cells. Using deep sequencing normalized with unique cDNA molecular identifiers, the study measured how TCR beta repertoire diversity changes with age. The donors were split into four age groups: young (average 16 years), middle-aged (roughly 39), aged (more than 60) and long-lived (approximately 89). Two additional independent replicas of 1 million unique cDNA reads from the same blood draw were analyzed for two donors (one aged 18 to 30 and one aged 80 or older).

Receptors were amplified or captured by 5' RACE. Instrument used: Illumina HiSeq 2500. The second PCR ran for roughly 7 to 12 cycles and used a J-beta primer mix along with a sample-barcoded 5' primer. Each TCR beta cDNA molecule received a unique molecular identifier from a template-switch 5' adaptor carrying 12 random nucleotides. Each sample yielded at least 2.5 million CDR3-containing paired-end reads. First-strand cDNA synthesis was performed from all RNA using the Mint cDNA synthesis kit, with priming by a TRBC-specific oligonucleotide. Following uracil-DNA glycosylase treatment, all cDNA underwent a first 18-cycle PCR with the universal primers M1SS and BC2_uni_R. Per the source publication's procedure: Normalization of each sample was performed by random selection of 1 million high-quality reads, each carrying a distinct molecular identifier. Instead of being binned into consensus sequences, reads that shared molecular identifiers were thrown out. MiTCR, set to a Q25 quality threshold and the strictest error-elimination algorithm, was used for CDR3 identification, clonotype clustering and error correction. A nonparametric unseen species model with Euler transformation was used to estimate lower-bound total TCR beta diversity. TCRdb passed the public sequencing reads through fastp at Q25 and MiXCR, retaining productive beta sequences. Each entry merges the rows of one CDR3 protein and shows their most common DNA and genes. The V and J calls, along with clone size, are taken from TCRdb and not from the paper's own processing. This sample has some 890,000 distinct CDR3 sequences in its table, and roughly 29% of those were observed once. The ten biggest clones cover around 9.6% of the sample.

The research as a whole found: A strong correlation was found between observed TCR beta diversity and the percentage of naive T cells measured by flow cytometry. Bulk unsorted PBMC profiling prevented conclusive comparison of naive and antigen-experienced compartments. Observed TCR beta diversity per million T cells fell roughly linearly with age, and a significant reduction was already apparent by age roughly 41. Estimates of total diversity based on one million sequenced T cells were considered lower bounds and underestimates. Donor CMV infection status was unknown, potentially confounding age-related changes in expanded clonotypes. Compared with the aged group, the long-lived group had more naive CD4+ T cells, fewer expanded clones and increased TCR diversity, suggesting age selection.

The donors were 40 or so Caucasian individuals from Russia, aged 6 to 90 years, who were systemically healthy. Each donor gave ten milliliters of peripheral blood, collected into EDTA-treated Vacutainer tubes. PBMCs were isolated by Ficoll-Paque density-gradient centrifugation, with at least 6 million obtained per sample. Total RNA was extracted from PBMCs with Trizol reagent, with at least 5 micrograms obtained per sample. For every donor, flow cytometry on a PBMC aliquot measured the percentage of naive CD45RAhigh/CD27high T cells. The V end gives up 2 bases and the J end 2 bases, leaving 2 bases in the junction not matched to a gene. Including the terminal cysteine and phenylalanine, the CDR3 comprises 15 residues. Of all the DNA, just the CDR3 is kept, 45 bases in frame from base 1. CDR1 MRHNA and CDR2 SNTAGT were looked up in the germline V gene. These data were also reused for a study on T cells of mothers and their children. As the second paper documents: The donors were nine systemically healthy Caucasian individuals, made up of three mothers and their six children. cDNA synthesis consumed the entire amount of extracted RNA, loaded at approximately 1.6 ug RNA in each 15 ul reaction. In the second PCR, the M1S primer added sample barcodes and 2-4 random nucleotides. Each mother yielded over 8 million TCR beta CDR3 reads and each child some 3 million reads. Thymic selection similarly shapes TCR recombination output in related and unrelated pairs, with minor effect from inherited differences. Normalized repertoire overlap was always slightly but never significantly higher in related than unrelated mother-child pairs. Persistent microchimeric T cell clones were not detected, at a sensitivity of around 100 clones per million clonotypes. The study used deep NGS to compare TCR beta repertoires of mothers and children, seeking features distinguishing related mother-child pairs from unrelated individuals. Mothers averaged roughly 36 +/- 4 years of age and children averaged about 10 +/- 4 years. After adapters were ligated using NEBNext reagents, the libraries underwent 100+100 nt paired-end sequencing on an Illumina HiSeq 2000. To avoid cross-contamination, the mother libraries and the child libraries were prepared a month apart and sequenced in separate runs. For each donor, between about 500,000 and 2,000,000 distinct TCR beta clonotypes were identified. Naive TCR beta clonotypes were estimated from low-frequency clonotypes matched to each donor's FACS-determined naive share, without sorting.

The material sequenced was blood. This TCR was sampled from a middle-aged woman in good health. The chain was built from TRBV6-4 and TRBJ2-1, with TRBD2 identical over 8 junction bases. The CDR3 is CASSDRAGAYNEQFF. DNA sequence: TGTGCCAGCAGTGACAGAGCGGGGGCCTACAATGAGCAGTTCTTC.